Sequencing of this T cell receptor beta chain was carried out in a study of T-cell reconstitution after alpha-beta-depleted transplantation in children. CDR1 and CDR2 from the germline V gene are SGHTA and FQGNSA. Trimming cost V 6 bases and J 7 bases, with 11 bases left between them. CDR3 length equals 12 residues. The table lists this clonotype with many counts. What it recognizes is unknown. General study findings and limits: About two months after transplant, alpha-beta T cells reportedly came from several hundred expanded graft clones. One year post-transplant, T-cell counts and diversity were largely derived from T cells produced anew. Some patients showed high day-60 TCRbeta diversity, which derived from surviving recipient T cells and thymic progenitors.

Preparation of the TCRbeta library involved a method that used unique molecular identifiers. TCRdb reprocessed the PCR reads with MiXCR, giving one entry per CDR3 protein. Of roughly 100,000 distinct CDR3 sequences in the sample, about 6% are singletons; the top ten hold 6.1%. Material: PBMCs, mostly from graft donor cells, obtained 60 days after TCRalphabeta/CD19-depleted stem cell transplant. The rearrangement uses TRBV7-2 and TRBJ2-3; D might be TRBD2 (5 bases). The receptor comes from a female patient aged 2-15 years who had a stem cell transplant for Fanconi anemia, so the T cells may come from the graft donor. The CDR3 here is CASSSSGNTQYF. In DNA, the CDR3 is TGTGCCAGCAGTTCGAGCGGAAATACGCAGTATTTT. The entire variable domain, with the rest obtained from reference TRBV7-2 and TRBJ2-3, is as follows: GAGVSQSPSNKVTEKGKDVELRCDPISGHTALYWYRQSLGQGLEFLIYFQGNSAPDKSGLPSDRFSAERTGGSVSTLTIQRTQQEDSAVYLCASSSSGNTQYFGPGTRLTVL.